This T cell receptor beta chain was identified in a study of Ad26.COV2.S vaccination and SARS-CoV-2 variants (dated by TCRdb to about 2021). About the study as a whole: Vaccine-arm donors were drawn from COV1001, a multicentre, randomized, double-blind, placebo-controlled phase I-IIa trial of Ad26.COV2.S in healthy adults. Investigators remained blinded to trial group allocation during experiments and outcome assessment. TCRbeta repertoire sequencing was used to assess the specificity and breadth of SARS-CoV-2-reactive T cell receptors after Ad26.COV2.S vaccination. The TCR-sequenced set comprised around 32 samples: approximately 19 Ad26.COV2.S vaccine recipients, 5 placebo recipients and 8 SARS-CoV-2 convalescent individuals. Trial participants were randomized into five groups of five, in which low-dose or high-dose Ad26.COV2.S was given once or twice, or placebo was given on both occasions. Ad26.COV2.S was administered intramuscularly at a dose of 5x10^10 or 1x10^11 viral particles, either as one shot or as two shots given 56 days apart.

The immunoSEQ Assay was used to sequence TCRbeta CDR3 regions. After extraction, genomic DNA underwent amplification by bias-controlled multiplex PCR, followed by high-throughput sequencing. On the study's bioinformatics: To quantify the absolute abundance of every unique TCRbeta CDR3 region, sequences were collapsed and filtered. T cell fraction was estimated by normalizing TCRbeta template counts to usable DNA, which was measured by amplifying reference genes present in all nucleated cells. Repertoire TCRs were annotated as SARS-CoV-2-specific by exact matching of V gene, CDR3 amino acid sequence and J gene to a known reactive TCR set. The reference SARS-CoV-2 TCR set was obtained from MIRA and was filtered for enrichment in COVID-19-positive ImmuneCODE repertoires, whereby public or cross-reactive TCRs were removed. Based on the MIRA antigens, annotated TCRs were further analysed at the level of specific ORF or position within ORF. Breadth was defined as the number of annotated unique rearrangements divided by the total number of unique productive rearrangements, and depth was defined as the summed frequency of the annotated unique rearrangements. TCR breadth was compared between groups using two-sided Wilcoxon rank-sum tests. Drawn from immuneACCESS, this table holds only the in-frame rearrangements with V and J called that TCRdb kept. Clones are partly lost; checked studies trace under half to an unresolved V gene and leave the rest unexplained. That table gives V, J and clone size, and the DNA gave D and trimming. The sample data list 200,000 to 300,000 clones, and around nine tenths of these were observed just once. The ten largest account for less than 3% of the sample.

Turning to this clone: This clone's antigen is unknown. The sample holds no much larger clone one base away, and base qualities are not on file.

General findings and caveats noted by the study authors: Ad26.COV2.S recipients had higher spike-specific TCR breadth than placebo recipients (P = 0.0014). Vaccine and placebo recipients had comparable non-spike TCR breadth, which fits with the vaccine containing only spike. The authors noted that the TCR breadth and depth analyses may have underestimated total T cell responses. After vaccination, substantial breadth of spike-specific CD8+ and CD4+ T cell responses was reported. Comparing responses between vaccine doses or regimens was not something the study was powered to do.

Based on the germline V gene (reference sequence), the CDR1 and CDR2 sequences are SEHNR and FQNEAQ. Here V drops 5 bases and J drops 0 bases, and the junction holds 4 bases not matched to any gene. From the cysteine through the phenylalanine, the CDR3 covers 14 amino acids. Just CDR3 DNA is preserved here, 42 bases in frame from base 1. The treatment or condition label for this specimen denotes: approximately 18 received Ad26.COV2.S at low or high dose, single or two shots; about 5 received placebo; per-sample allocation not given. For vaccine and placebo recipients, the sequenced repertoires came from samples collected on day 63 after the first injection. In Cohort 1b, 20 to 25 adults aged 18-55 years were enrolled at a single site in Boston, USA, between 29 July and 7 August 2020. Ad26.COV2.S was a replication-incompetent adenovirus type 26 vector expressing a prefusion-stabilized SARS-CoV-2 spike protein from the original Wuhan strain.

This receptor was identified in a person between 18 and 60 years old who received the Ad26.COV2.S COVID-19 vaccine or a placebo. The sample consisted of peripheral blood, taken in a trial of Ad26.COV2.S vaccine versus placebo. The chain was built from TRBV7-9 and TRBJ2-7; 7 of the junction bases match TRBD1. The sequenced DNA: TGTGCCAGCAGCCCCAGGGACAGCTCCTACGAGCAGTACTTC. Translated, it gives CASSPRDSSYEQYF.